The 14 T cell receptor beta chains given below trace back to one sample, sequenced in a study of human T cells and chemical hapten exposure. In TCRdb, the RACE reads were re-called with MiXCR into one record per CDR3 protein. The sample has about 82,000 distinct CDR3 sequences; about 10% are singletons. Time point defined: patch test 2, 6 weeks after DPC sensitization. Treatment in this sample: therapeutic diphenylcyclopropenone sensitization with weekly scalp DPC. This sample comprised whole blood, obtained in connection with sensitization to the hapten diphenylcyclopropenone (DPC). The receptors were gathered from a woman aged 50 to 65 with alopecia areata. Some clones in this sample may be carry-over from other donors' samples.

This clonotype has at least ten counts. V is TRBV20-1 and J is TRBJ1-5, with a tentative D call TRBD1 (5 bases). Trimming cost V 6 bases and J 3 bases, with 15 bases left between them. Per germline, CDR1 DFQATT and CDR2 SNEGSKA (reference sequence). CDR3 length: 14 amino acids. CDR3 in DNA: TGCAGTGCGTGGGGCCAGAACATCAATCAGCCCCAGCATTTT. It yields the protein CSAWGQNINQPQHF.

This clonotype was recorded many times. The chain recombines TRBV14 with TRBJ2-4, with unresolved D. This CDR3 has 14 amino acids. The V gene lost 0 bases and the J gene lost 3 bases, with 6 bases spanning the gap. Germline CDR1 SGHDN, CDR2 FVKESK. The CDR3 DNA is TGTGCCAGCAGCCAAGATCCAGGCAAAAACATTCAGTACTTC. It is translated as CASSQDPGKNIQYF.

The chain is built from TRBV29-1 and TRBJ1-3; possible D gene TRBD1, 6 bases. Germline CDR1 reads SQVTM; CDR2 reads ANQGSEA. CDR3 length: 13 amino acids. V lost 7 bases to trimming and J lost 4 bases, with 14 bases between them. In DNA form, the CDR3 reads TGCAGCGCTTCACCCGGGACAGGAAACACCATATATTTT. Translation: CSASPGTGNTIYF.

This clonotype was seen at least ten times. The chain joins TRBV12-3 or TRBV12-4 to TRBJ1-5, with a weak D call TRBD1 (5 bases). This CDR3 is 13 amino acids long. V was trimmed by 4 bases and J by 1 base, leaving 5 bases between them. CDR3 sequence: CASSSGSNQPQHF. In DNA form, the CDR3 reads TGTGCCAGCAGTTCAGGGAGCAATCAGCCCCAGCATTTT.

In regard to this clonotype: At one boundary the junction diverges from the germline segment, which might be a read error. This chain connects TRBV7-8 to TRBJ1-1, with D perhaps matching TRBD1 (5 bases). Germline-derived CDR1 and CDR2 are SGHVS and FQNEAQ. This CDR3 has 14 residues. CDR3 bases: TGTGCCAACAGCTTATCCGGGGCGAACACTGAAGCTTTCTTT. This codes for CANSLSGANTEAFF.

V and J are TRBV7-2 and TRBJ2-7; 7 bases line up with TRBD1. V gave up 1 base and J gave up 7 bases; unmatched junction bases: 7. This CDR3 spans 14 amino acids. Germline loops: CDR1 SGHTA, CDR2 FQGNSA. The chain's CDR3 is CASSLVGQTGEQYF. CDR3 nucleotide sequence: TGTGCCAGCAGCTTAGTGGGCCAGACAGGGGAGCAGTACTTC.

This clonotype was seen many times. The V and J genes are TRBV29-1 and TRBJ2-4, with no clear D. This CDR3 has 13 amino acids. Germline CDR1 and CDR2: SQVTM and ANQGSEA. Trimming took 6 bases from V and 0 from J, leaving 9 bases between them. CDR3 sequence: CSVTDVAKNIQYF. CDR3 nucleotide sequence: TGCAGCGTCACCGATGTAGCCAAAAACATTCAGTACTTC.

The chain carries TRBV5-1 and TRBJ2-2; no clear D gene. Germline assignment: CDR1 SGHRS and CDR2 YFSETQ. The V gene lost 2 bases and the J gene lost 10 bases, with 15 bases spanning the gap. There are 14 residues in the CDR3. The CDR3 DNA reads TGCGCCAGCAGCTTTTTTCTATCTTCTTCGGAGCTGTTTTTT. Amino acids: CASSFFLSSSELFF.

There are a few counts of this clonotype. The chain joins TRBV12-3 or TRBV12-4 to TRBJ1-2, with D maybe TRBD1 (6 bases). Between the trimmed V and J ends, which lost 10 bases and 4 bases, there was a span of 13 bases. The CDR3 is made up of 12 amino acids. The CDR3 region has the DNA TGTGCCACCCTGACAGGTTCCTATGGCTACACCTTC. The encoded protein is CATLTGSYGYTF.

The chain couples TRBV7-6 to TRBJ1-1; D uncertain. Germline-derived CDR1 and CDR2 are SGHVS and FNYEAQ. The V and J ends lost 5 bases and 5 bases respectively, with 12 bases between them. The CDR3 loop spans 13 amino acids. The CDR3 DNA sequence: TGTGCCAGCAGCCCCCGTATAGGAACTGAAGCTTTCTTT. Its protein is CASSPRIGTEAFF.

This clonotype was recorded a few times. V gene TRBV11-2 combines with J gene TRBJ2-1, with D maybe TRBD2 (5 bases). The germline V gene encodes CDR1 SGHAT and CDR2 FQNNGV. Trimming took off 1 base at V and 10 bases at J, with 8 bases between the two ends. The CDR3 is 12 amino acids. For the CDR3, the DNA is TGTGCCAGCAGCTTAGGGGAGAGGGAGCAGTTCTTC. Its protein product is CASSLGEREQFF.

This rearrangement joins TRBV28 to TRBJ2-5; 8 positions match TRBD2. The V gene's germline CDR1 is MDHEN and CDR2 SYDVKM. V was clipped by 3 bases and J by 4 bases; unmatched bases: 7. The CDR3 runs 15 residues. CDR3 DNA sequence: TGTGCCAGCAGTTTGGGGTCTAGCGGGCCAGAGACCCAGTACTTC. It encodes CASSLGSSGPETQYF.

The genes are TRBV11-3 and TRBJ2-1, with D tentatively TRBD2 (5 bases). Germline V gives CDR1 SGHNT, CDR2 YENEEA. V was cut by 0 bases and J by 4 bases, with 19 bases left in between. The CDR3 spans 18 residues. The CDR3 region has the DNA TGTGCCAGCAGCTTAGATCTGTTAGGCGGCGGGCAATACAATGAGCAGTTCTTC. Encoded protein: CASSLDLLGGGQYNEQFF.

This clonotype was recorded a few times. A much larger clone differs by one base, so this may be a read error. The rearrangement links TRBV18 to TRBJ1-1; D is unresolved. Trimming took 0 bases from V and 5 from J, leaving 7 bases between them. The CDR3 is made up of 13 amino acids. Germline V lookup: CDR1 KGHSH, CDR2 LQKENI. CDR3 region: CASSPPESTEAFF. The DNA for the CDR3 is TGTGCCAGCTCACCACCAGAATCGACTGAAGCTTTCTTT. Combining the CDR3 with reference TRBV18 and TRBJ1-1 gives the whole variable domain NAGVMQNPRHLVRRRGQEARLRCSPMKGHSHVYWYRQLPEEGLKFMVYLQKENIIDESGMPKERFSAEFPKEGPSILRIQQVVRGDSAAYFCASSPPESTEAFFGQGTRLTVV.